The next 9 T cell receptor beta chains were all read from a single sample in a study of blood T cell repertoires in COVID-19. Only in-frame clones appear in the TCRdb table, and some are missing; sequencing was by immunoSEQ multiplex PCR. The sample contains 95,000 to 110,000 clones, around 89% of which appear only once. Sequencing was carried out using peripheral blood. Receptors were obtained from a man over 45 with active or convalescent COVID-19.

The chain combines TRBV28 with TRBJ1-2; 7 nucleotides match TRBD1. CDR1 is MDHEN and CDR2 is SYDVKM in the germline V gene. The V segment lost 5 bases and the J segment 8 bases; nucleotides outside the gene matches: 5. This CDR3 contains 12 residues. DNA for the CDR3: TGTGCCAGCAGTCCAGACAGGGTCGGCTACACCTTC. It codes for CASSPDRVGYTF.

V gene TRBV9 combines with J gene TRBJ2-7, with 7 bases that match TRBD1. Germline CDR1 reads SGDLS; CDR2 reads YYNGEE. The CDR3 extends over 17 amino acids. The V gene end was trimmed by 1 base and the J gene end by 4 bases; junction bases not matched to a gene: 14. The CDR3 protein is CASSVHEIGTEEYEQYF. CDR3 nucleotides: TGTGCCAGCAGCGTACATGAGATTGGGACAGAAGAATACGAGCAGTACTTC.

The chain couples TRBV11-2 to TRBJ2-3, with 7 bases lining up with TRBD2. The length of the CDR3 is 16 residues. CDR1 is SGHAT, CDR2 FQNNGV, per germline. V trimming: 1 base; J trimming: 1 base; junction bases outside the gene matches: 5. CDR3 sequence (DNA): TGTGCCAGCAGCTTAGGTGTGGCGGGAGGCACAGATACGCAGTATTTT. Its translation is CASSLGVAGGTDTQYF.

The chain links TRBV15 to TRBJ1-2, with 10 bases that match TRBD1. Trimming cost V 3 bases and J 2 bases; bases outside gene matches: 0. This CDR3 contains 14 residues. CDR1 is LNHNV, CDR2 YYDKDF, per germline (reference sequence). The CDR3 protein is CATSRGQGNYGYTF. Written as DNA, the CDR3 is TGTGCCACCAGCAGGGGACAGGGGAACTATGGCTACACCTTC.

V and J are TRBV7-9 and TRBJ2-3; a weak D match, TRBD2 (5 bases). Germline assignment: CDR1 SEHNR and CDR2 FQNEAQ (reference sequence). Trimming shortened V by 5 bases and J by 5 bases, and 20 bases separated the two germline ends. There are 16 residues in the CDR3. CDR3: CASSGQMHIRGDTQYF. Written as DNA, the CDR3 is TGTGCCAGCAGCGGCCAGATGCACATTCGGGGAGATACGCAGTATTTT.

The rearrangement uses TRBV29-1 and TRBJ2-1; D is possibly TRBD2 (6 bases). This CDR3 is built from 13 residues. Germline CDR1 reads SQVTM; CDR2 reads ANQGSEA. V was clipped by 6 bases and J by 1 base, with 10 bases between them. The CDR3 spells CSVRRGSYNEQFF. CDR3 nucleotides: TGCAGCGTGAGGAGGGGATCCTACAATGAGCAGTTCTTC.

Written as DNA, the CDR3 is TGTGCCAGCAGCAAGGGACAGGTGCCTGAGCAGTTCTTC. This codes for CASSKGQVPEQFF. J is TRBJ2-1 and V is TRBV12-3 or TRBV12-4; 8 positions agree with TRBD1. J gave up 9 bases and V 6 bases, and 7 bases lay outside the gene matches. The CDR3 contains 13 residues.

The V and J genes are TRBV28 and TRBJ2-5, with 7 bases identical to TRBD1. The length of the CDR3 is 15 residues. Germline lookup yields CDR1 MDHEN and CDR2 SYDVKM. V lost 4 bases and J lost 2; bases outside the gene matches: 7. CDR3 in DNA: TGTGCCAGCAGTTCCAGACGACAGGGACAAGAGACCCAGTACTTC. Translating gives CASSSRRQGQETQYF.

This clone came up a few times. V and J are TRBV28 and TRBJ1-6; no reliable D call. Trimming left V 6 bases short and J 8 bases short, with 5 bases between. CDR3 size: 11 residues. Germline CDR1 reads MDHEN; CDR2 reads SYDVKM. The CDR3 sequence: CASSNYSPLHF. As DNA, the CDR3 is TGTGCCAGCAGCAATTATTCACCCCTCCACTTT.